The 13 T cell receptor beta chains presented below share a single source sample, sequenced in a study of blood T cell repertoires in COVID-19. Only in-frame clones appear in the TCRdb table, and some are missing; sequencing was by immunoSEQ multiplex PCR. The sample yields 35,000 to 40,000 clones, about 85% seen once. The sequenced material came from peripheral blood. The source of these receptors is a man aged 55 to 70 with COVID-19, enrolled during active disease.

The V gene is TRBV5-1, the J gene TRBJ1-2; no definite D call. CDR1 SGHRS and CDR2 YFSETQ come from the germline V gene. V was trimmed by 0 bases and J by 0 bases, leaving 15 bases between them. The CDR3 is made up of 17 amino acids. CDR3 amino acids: CASSLGQVLVTNYGYTF. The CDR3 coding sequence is TGCGCCAGCAGCTTGGGTCAAGTACTCGTAACTAACTATGGCTACACCTTC.

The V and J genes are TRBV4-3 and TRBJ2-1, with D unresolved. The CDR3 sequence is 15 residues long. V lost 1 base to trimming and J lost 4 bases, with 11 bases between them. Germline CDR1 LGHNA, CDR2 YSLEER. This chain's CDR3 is CASSQALLEYNEQFF. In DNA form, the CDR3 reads TGCGCCAGCAGCCAAGCATTGCTAGAGTACAATGAGCAGTTCTTC.

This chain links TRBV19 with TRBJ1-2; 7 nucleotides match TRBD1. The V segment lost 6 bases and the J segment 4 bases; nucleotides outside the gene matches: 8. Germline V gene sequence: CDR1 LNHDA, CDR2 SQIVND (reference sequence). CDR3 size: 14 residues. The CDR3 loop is CASRPGTEIYGYTF. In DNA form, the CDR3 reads TGTGCCAGTAGGCCCGGGACAGAGATCTATGGCTACACCTTC.

Here the CDR3 reads CASSLGAEGEQFF. In DNA, the CDR3 is TGTGCCAGCAGTTTAGGTGCGGAGGGTGAGCAGTTCTTC. The V gene is TRBV28, the J gene TRBJ2-1; TRBD2 is a possible D gene (6 bases). CDR1 and CDR2 from the germline V gene are MDHEN and SYDVKM. The V end was cut by 2 bases, the J end by 9 bases, with 11 bases between. The CDR3 length is 13 residues.

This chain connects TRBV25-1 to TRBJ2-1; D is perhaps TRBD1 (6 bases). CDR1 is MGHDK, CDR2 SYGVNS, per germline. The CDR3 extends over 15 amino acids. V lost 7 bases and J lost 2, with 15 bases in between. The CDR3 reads CASIQGQGTYNEQFF. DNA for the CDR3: TGTGCCAGCATCCAAGGGCAGGGGACCTACAATGAGCAGTTCTTC.

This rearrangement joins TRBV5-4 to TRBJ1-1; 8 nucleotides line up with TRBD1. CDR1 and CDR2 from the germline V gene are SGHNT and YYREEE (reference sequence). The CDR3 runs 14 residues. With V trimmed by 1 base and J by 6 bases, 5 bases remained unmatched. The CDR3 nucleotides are TGTGCCAGCAGCTTGCCGACAGGGGTAGCTGAAGCTTTCTTT. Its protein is CASSLPTGVAEAFF.

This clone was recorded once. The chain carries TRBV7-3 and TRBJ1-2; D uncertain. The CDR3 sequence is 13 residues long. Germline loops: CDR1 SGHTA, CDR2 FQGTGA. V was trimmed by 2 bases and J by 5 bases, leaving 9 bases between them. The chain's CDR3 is CASSLPGRYGYTF. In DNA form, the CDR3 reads TGTGCCAGCAGCTTACCGGGGAGGTATGGCTACACCTTC.

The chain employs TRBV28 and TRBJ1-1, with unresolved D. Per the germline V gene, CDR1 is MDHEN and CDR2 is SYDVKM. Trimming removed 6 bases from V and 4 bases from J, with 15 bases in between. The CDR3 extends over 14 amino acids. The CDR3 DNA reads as TGTGCCAGCAGGCCTCCCCGCGGAAGCACTGAAGCTTTCTTT. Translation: CASRPPRGSTEAFF.

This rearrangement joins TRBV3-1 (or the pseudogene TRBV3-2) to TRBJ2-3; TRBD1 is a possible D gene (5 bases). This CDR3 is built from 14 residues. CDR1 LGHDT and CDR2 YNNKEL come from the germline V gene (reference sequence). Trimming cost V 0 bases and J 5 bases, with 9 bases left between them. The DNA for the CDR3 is TGTGCCAGCAGCCAAGAGGGGCCGGTAGATACGCAGTATTTT. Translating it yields CASSQEGPVDTQYF.

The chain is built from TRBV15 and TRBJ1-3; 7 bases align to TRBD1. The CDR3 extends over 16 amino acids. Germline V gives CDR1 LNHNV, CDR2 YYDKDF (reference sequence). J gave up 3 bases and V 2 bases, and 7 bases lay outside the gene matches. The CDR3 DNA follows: TGTGCCACCAGCAGATATGGAGGACAGGTTGGAAACACCATATATTTT. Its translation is CATSRYGGQVGNTIYF.

The CDR3 DNA reads as TGTGCCAGCAGCTTGACTAGCGGGAGCACAGATACGCAGTATTTT. It specifies CASSLTSGSTDTQYF. The chain employs TRBV5-4 and TRBJ2-3, with 9 positions matching TRBD2. CDR3 size: 15 residues. CDR1 SGHNT and CDR2 YYREEE come from the germline V gene (reference sequence). The ends lost 1 base at V and 0 bases at J; junction bases unmatched: 0.

The CDR3 coding sequence is TGCGCCAGCAGCCAAGTTCATCAGGAGGATCAGCCCCAGCATTTT. It encodes CASSQVHQEDQPQHF. The chain links TRBV4-1 to TRBJ1-5; D is unresolved. CDR3 size: 15 residues. Germline V gives CDR1 MGHRA, CDR2 YSYEKL. V lost 1 base to trimming and J lost 5 bases, with 12 bases between them.

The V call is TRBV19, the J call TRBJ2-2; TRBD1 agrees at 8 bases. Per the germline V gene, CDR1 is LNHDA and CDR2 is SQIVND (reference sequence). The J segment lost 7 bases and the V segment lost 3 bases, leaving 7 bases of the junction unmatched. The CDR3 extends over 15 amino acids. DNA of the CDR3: TGTGCCAGTAGTATCCCAGGACAGGGCGGCGGGGAGCTGTTTTTT. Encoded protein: CASSIPGQGGGELFF.